This TCR beta chain was recovered during a study of blood T cell repertoires in COVID-19 (dated by TCRdb to about 2020). Notes on the research overall: Samples covering the acute and convalescent phases of COVID-19 were provided by collaborators in the United States, Italy and Spain. The material from the prospective study consisted of cDNA or gDNA derived from T cells, B-cell-depleted T cells, or PBMCs. Deeply sampled blood TCRbeta repertoires from subjects exposed to, actively infected with, or recovered from COVID-19 were included in the dataset. The repertoires were made available in a free public database intended to serve as a resource for research on the immune response to SARS-CoV-2. The samples were drawn from the first 160 participants of the ongoing ImmuneRACE study and from some 1,300 subjects provided by 6 global collaborators. Sample metadata almost always included a de-identified subject ID, COVID-19 status, age in years and sex. Where HLA class I and class II types were available, the types were taken from metadata supplied by the sample provider, not from assay-based typing. General study outcomes and caveats: The quantity of clinical and demographic metadata differed by source and by participant and was supplied without curation.

The immunoSEQ Assay, a bias-controlled multiplex PCR, was used to amplify TCRbeta CDR3 regions from genomic DNA. For the original study's pipeline: The number of nucleated cells in each sample was estimated by amplification of reference gene primers within the assay. To quantify the absolute abundance of each unique TCRbeta CDR3 rearrangement, sequence reads were collapsed and filtered. For each sample, productive Simpson clonality was calculated as the square root of Simpson's diversity index over productive rearrangements. Not all clones reach the TCRdb copy of this immuneACCESS table, which keeps in-frame sequences only. Checked studies attribute under half of the gap to unresolved V genes and leave the rest unexplained. That table furnishes V, J and clone size, whereas the DNA furnished D and trimming. Across this sample there are around 99,000 clones, with roughly 84% seen only once. The biggest ten clones account for under 8% of the sample.

In regard to this clone: The specificity of this receptor is unknown. Base qualities were left out, and no much larger clone turns up one base away.

The germline ends are 16 bases apart after V is trimmed by 5 bases and J by 8 bases. Inclusive of the bounding cysteine and phenylalanine, the CDR3 is 14 residues long. Here the CDR3 DNA is all that survives: 42 bases in frame from base 1. Per the germline V gene, MDHEN is the CDR1 and SYDVKM is the CDR2. The collaborating institutions used their own protocols to collect whole blood in K2EDTA tubes. Collaborator samples were shipped for TCRbeta analysis as frozen whole blood, isolated PBMCs, or DNA extracted from either sample type. Sequenced input: peripheral blood. The sequence came from a woman of 80 years or more with active or convalescent COVID-19. This chain joins TRBV28 to TRBJ2-4, with TRBD2 tentatively as D gene (6 bases match). DNA sequence: TGTGCCAGCAGTGGGGGACTCCCTGTGGACATTCAGTACTTC. Translation gives CASSGGLPVDIQYF.